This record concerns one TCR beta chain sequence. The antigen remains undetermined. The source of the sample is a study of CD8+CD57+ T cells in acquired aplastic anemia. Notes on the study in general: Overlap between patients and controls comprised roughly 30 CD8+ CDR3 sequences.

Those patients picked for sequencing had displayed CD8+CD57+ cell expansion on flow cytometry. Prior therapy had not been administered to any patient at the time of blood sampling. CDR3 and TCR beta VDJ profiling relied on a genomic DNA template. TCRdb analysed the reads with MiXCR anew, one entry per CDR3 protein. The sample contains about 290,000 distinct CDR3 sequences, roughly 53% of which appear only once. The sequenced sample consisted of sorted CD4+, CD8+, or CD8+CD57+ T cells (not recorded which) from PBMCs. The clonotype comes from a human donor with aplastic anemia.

This chain's CDR3 is CATSRYRFRGHYEQYF. In DNA, the CDR3 is TGTGCCACCAGCAGATATCGATTTCGGGGGCACTACGAGCAGTACTTC. This chain connects TRBV15 to TRBJ2-7; either TRBD1 or TRBD2 may fit D (6 bases each). Germline CDR1 and CDR2: LNHNV and YYDKDF (reference sequence). Trimming cost V 2 bases and J 3 bases, with 17 bases left between them. The CDR3 has 16 amino acids.